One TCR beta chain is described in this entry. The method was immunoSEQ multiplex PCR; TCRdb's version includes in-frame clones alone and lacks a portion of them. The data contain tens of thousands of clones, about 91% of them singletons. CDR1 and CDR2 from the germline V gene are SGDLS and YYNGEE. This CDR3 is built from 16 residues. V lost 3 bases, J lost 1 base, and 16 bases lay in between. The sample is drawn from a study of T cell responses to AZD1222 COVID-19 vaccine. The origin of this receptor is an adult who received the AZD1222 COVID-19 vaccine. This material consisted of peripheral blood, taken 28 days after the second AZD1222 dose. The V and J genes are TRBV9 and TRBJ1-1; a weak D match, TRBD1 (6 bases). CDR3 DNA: TGTGCCAGCAGCGAAAGACAGGACCCCCGGAACACTGAAGCTTTCTTT. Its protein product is CASSERQDPRNTEAFF.